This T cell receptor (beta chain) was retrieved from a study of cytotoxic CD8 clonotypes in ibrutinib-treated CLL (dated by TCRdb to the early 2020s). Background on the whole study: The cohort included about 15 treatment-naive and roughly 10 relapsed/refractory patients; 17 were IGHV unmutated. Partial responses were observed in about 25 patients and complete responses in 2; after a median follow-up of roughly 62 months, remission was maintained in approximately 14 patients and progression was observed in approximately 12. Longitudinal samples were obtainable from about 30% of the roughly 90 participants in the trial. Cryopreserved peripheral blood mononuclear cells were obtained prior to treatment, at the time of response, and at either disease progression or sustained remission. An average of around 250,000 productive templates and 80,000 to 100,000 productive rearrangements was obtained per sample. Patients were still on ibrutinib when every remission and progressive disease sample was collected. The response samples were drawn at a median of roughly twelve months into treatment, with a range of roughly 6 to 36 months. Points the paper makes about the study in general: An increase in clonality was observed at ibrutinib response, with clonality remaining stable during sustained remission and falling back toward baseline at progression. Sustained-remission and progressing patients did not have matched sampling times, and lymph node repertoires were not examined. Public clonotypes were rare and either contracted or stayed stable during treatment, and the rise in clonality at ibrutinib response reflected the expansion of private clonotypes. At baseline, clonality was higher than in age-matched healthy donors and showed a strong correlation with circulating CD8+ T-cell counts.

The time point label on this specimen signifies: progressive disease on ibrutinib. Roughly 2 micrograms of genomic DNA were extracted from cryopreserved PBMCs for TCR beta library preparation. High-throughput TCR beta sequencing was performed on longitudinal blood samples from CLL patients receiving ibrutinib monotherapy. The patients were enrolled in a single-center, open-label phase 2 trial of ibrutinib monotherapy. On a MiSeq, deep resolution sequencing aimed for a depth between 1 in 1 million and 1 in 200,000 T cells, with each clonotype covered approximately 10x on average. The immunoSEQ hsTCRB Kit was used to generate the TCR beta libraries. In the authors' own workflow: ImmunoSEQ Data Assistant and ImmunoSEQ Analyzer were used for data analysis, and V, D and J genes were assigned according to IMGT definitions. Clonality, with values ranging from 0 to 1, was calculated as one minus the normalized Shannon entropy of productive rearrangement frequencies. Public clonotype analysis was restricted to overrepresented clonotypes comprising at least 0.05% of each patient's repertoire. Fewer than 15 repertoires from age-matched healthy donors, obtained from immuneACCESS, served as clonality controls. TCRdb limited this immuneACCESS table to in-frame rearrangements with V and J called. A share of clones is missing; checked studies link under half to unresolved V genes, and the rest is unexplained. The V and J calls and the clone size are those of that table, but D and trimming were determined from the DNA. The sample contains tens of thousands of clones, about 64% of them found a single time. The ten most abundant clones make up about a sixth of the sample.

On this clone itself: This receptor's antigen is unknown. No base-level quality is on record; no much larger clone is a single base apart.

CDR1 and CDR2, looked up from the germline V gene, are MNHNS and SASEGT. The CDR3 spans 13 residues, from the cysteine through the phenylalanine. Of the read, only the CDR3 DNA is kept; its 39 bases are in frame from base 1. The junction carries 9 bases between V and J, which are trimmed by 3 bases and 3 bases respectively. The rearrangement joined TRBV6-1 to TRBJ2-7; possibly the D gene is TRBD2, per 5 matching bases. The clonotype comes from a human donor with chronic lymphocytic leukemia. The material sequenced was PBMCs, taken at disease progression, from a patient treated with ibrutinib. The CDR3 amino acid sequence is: CASSENGSYEQYF. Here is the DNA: TGTGCCAGCAGTGAGAATGGGAGCTACGAGCAGTACTTC.